The 24 T cell receptor beta chains reported below all come from one sample, sequenced in a study of shared clonotypes between healthy human individuals (dated by TCRdb to the early 2020s). Receptor amplification or capture employed the immunoSEQ multiplex PCR assay. The source is immuneACCESS, and TCRdb retained only in-frame sequences with V and J called. Part of the clones is not carried over; for the studies checked, unresolved V genes explain less than half of this, and the remainder is unexplained. The sample data list 2 million to 2.5 million clones, and almost 96% of these were observed just once. The top ten clonotypes cover around 0.13% of the sample. The source material was naive CD4+ T cells sorted from blood. This specimen's cell subset or site label, per the study, means: CD45RA+ positively selected. The receptors were sampled from a man aged 18 to 29 in good health.

The rearrangement joins TRBV5-4 to TRBJ1-1; 10 bases map to TRBD1. Trimming at V came to 3 bases and at J to 5 bases, leaving 7 bases not matched to a gene. Germline values: CDR1 SGHNT, CDR2 YYREEE (reference sequence). The length of the CDR3 is 15 residues. The CDR3 sequence is CASSSPGTGVTEAFF. CDR3 bases: TGTGCCAGCAGCTCTCCCGGGACAGGGGTAACTGAAGCTTTCTTT.

In regard to this clone: Other DNA sequences in the sample encode the same CDR3. The chain has TRBV28 and TRBJ2-3; TRBD1 aligns across 7 bases. CDR1 and CDR2 from the germline V gene are MDHEN and SYDVKM. The CDR3 spans 14 residues. Unmatched junction bases numbered 2, after V lost 5 bases and J lost 0 bases. The CDR3 DNA is TGTGCCAGCAGTCCACAGGGGAGCACAGATACGCAGTATTTT. It encodes CASSPQGSTDTQYF.

The V gene is TRBV5-1, the J gene TRBJ1-4; weak D call: TRBD1 (6 bases). V gave up 3 bases and J gave up 3 bases, with 12 bases separating them. This CDR3 is 15 amino acids long. CDR1 and CDR2 (germline): SGHRS, YFSETQ. CDR3 coding DNA: TGCGCCAGCAGCTCCTCCGGGACACCTAATGAAAAACTGTTTTTT. This sequence encodes CASSSSGTPNEKLFF.

A few counts support this clone. The V gene is TRBV7-8, the J gene TRBJ1-1; D is unclear. Between the trimmed V and J ends, which lost 5 bases and 3 bases, there was a span of 10 bases. CDR1 and CDR2 from the germline V gene are SGHVS and FQNEAQ. The CDR3 consists of 13 residues. The CDR3 protein is CASSADEHTEAFF. The DNA for the CDR3 is TGTGCCAGCAGCGCTGACGAGCACACTGAAGCTTTCTTT. Combining the CDR3 with reference TRBV7-8 and TRBJ1-1 gives the whole variable domain GAGVSQSPRYKVAKRGQDVALRCDPISGHVSLFWYQQALGQGPEFLTYFQNEAQLDKSGLPSDRFFAERPEGSVSTLKIQRTQQEDSAVYLCASSADEHTEAFFGQGTRLTVV.

The chain carries TRBV30 and TRBJ2-2; 9 nucleotides align to TRBD2. The germline gives CDR1 GTSNPN, CDR2 SVGIG (reference sequence). This CDR3 comprises 15 residues. After removal of 0 bases from V and 6 bases from J, the junction contained 5 bases not matched to a gene. The CDR3 loop is CAWSVGLAGAGELFF. The CDR3 DNA follows: TGTGCCTGGAGTGTGGGGTTAGCGGGGGCCGGGGAGCTGTTTTTT.

The CDR3, as DNA: TGTGCCAGCAGCCAGGGCGGGACGGATCCCTACGAGCAGTACTTC. Its protein product is CASSQGGTDPYEQYF. The V gene is TRBV7-2, the J gene TRBJ2-7, with a possible D match to TRBD2 (6 bases). The V and J ends lost 5 bases and 2 bases respectively, with 16 bases between them. The germline gives CDR1 SGHTA, CDR2 FQGNSA. The CDR3 has 15 amino acids.

The chain links TRBV10-3 to TRBJ1-2; TRBD1 matches at 7 bases. This CDR3 region has 15 residues. In germline, CDR1 is ENHRY, CDR2 SYGVKD. V was clipped by 0 bases and J by 7 bases; unmatched bases: 8. The CDR3 sequence: CAISESRDRGPGYTF. The CDR3 DNA follows: TGTGCCATCAGTGAGTCAAGGGACAGAGGACCTGGCTACACCTTC.

A note on this clone: Other DNA sequences of this sample code for an identical CDR3. DNA of the CDR3: TGCAGCGTTGAACAGGGCTCCTACGAGCAGTACTTC. The encoded protein is CSVEQGSYEQYF. This rearrangement joins TRBV29-1 to TRBJ2-7; D might be TRBD1 (5 bases). The CDR3 extends over 12 amino acids. Germline V gene lookup returns CDR1 SQVTM and CDR2 ANQGSEA. Trimming took 2 bases from V and 0 from J, leaving 5 bases between them.

V usage is TRBV10-2 and J usage is TRBJ1-6; TRBD1 is a possible D gene (5 bases). Germline assignment: CDR1 WSHSY and CDR2 SAAADI. V lost 4 bases and J lost 10, with 11 bases in between. CDR3 length: 13 amino acids. The CDR3 reads CASSGEGRSPLHF. The CDR3 DNA is TGCGCCAGCAGTGGAGAGGGACGGTCACCCCTCCACTTT.

The rearrangement uses TRBV6-1 and TRBJ1-2; D may be TRBD1 (5 bases). The CDR3 totals 15 residues. CDR1 and CDR2 from the germline V gene are MNHNS and SASEGT. V lost 3 bases, J lost 4 bases, and 15 bases lay in between. The DNA of the CDR3 is TGTGCCAGCAGTGATCCCGTGGTGGGGGGCTATGGCTACACCTTC. Translation gives CASSDPVVGGYGYTF.

The rearrangement joins TRBV30 to TRBJ2-1; 7 nucleotides match TRBD2. Trimming cost V 1 base and J 1 base; bases outside gene matches: 4. The CDR3 covers 15 residues. Germline lookup yields CDR1 GTSNPN and CDR2 SVGIG (reference sequence). CDR3 in amino acids: CAWSGGRESYNEQFF. CDR3 nucleotides: TGTGCCTGGAGTGGGGGGAGGGAGTCCTACAATGAGCAGTTCTTC.

The chain carries TRBV27 and TRBJ2-1; D is possibly TRBD2 (5 bases). The CDR3 covers 11 residues. The germline gives CDR1 MNHEY, CDR2 SMNVEV (reference sequence). V lost 7 bases, J lost 7 bases, and 8 bases lay in between. The CDR3 protein is CASTSFNEQFF. CDR3 coding DNA: TGTGCCAGCACTAGCTTTAATGAGCAGTTCTTC.

The gene calls are TRBV30 and TRBJ2-3; the D call may be TRBD1 or TRBD2 (5 bases each). Trimming shortened V by 4 bases and J by 2 bases, and 13 bases separated the two germline ends. Germline V CDR1 and CDR2: GTSNPN, SVGIG (reference sequence). The CDR3 sequence is 14 residues long. CDR3 DNA: TGTGCCTGGACCACCTGGGGGAACACAGATACGCAGTATTTT. Protein sequence: CAWTTWGNTDTQYF.

In this sample, this clone turned up once. This sequence joins TRBV5-4 and TRBJ1-1; weak D call: TRBD1 (5 bases). The germline V and J ends were trimmed by 0 bases and 0 bases, with 9 bases remaining between them. The CDR3 spans 15 residues. Germline values: CDR1 SGHNT, CDR2 YYREEE (reference sequence). CDR3 amino acids: CASSLARGMNTEAFF. The CDR3 DNA sequence: TGTGCCAGCAGCTTGGCTCGGGGGATGAACACTGAAGCTTTCTTT.

V and J are TRBV11-2 and TRBJ1-5, with no clear D. The V gene's germline CDR1 is SGHAT and CDR2 FQNNGV. This CDR3 contains 13 residues. V lost 0 bases, J lost 6 bases, and 6 bases lay in between. The CDR3 DNA reads TGTGCCAGCAGCTTAGAGCCGTTTCAGCCCCAGCATTTT. Translation gives CASSLEPFQPQHF.

The chain uses TRBV2 and TRBJ1-4, with D unclear. Trimming took off 6 bases at V and 4 bases at J, with 12 bases between the two ends. Germline V gene lookup returns CDR1 SNHLY and CDR2 FYNNEI. This CDR3 region has 14 residues. The CDR3 nucleotides read TGTGCCAGCAGACCGGGATACAATAATGAAAAACTGTTTTTT. Translation gives CASRPGYNNEKLFF.

The chain joins TRBV6-6 to TRBJ1-1, with a weak D call TRBD1 (6 bases). The CDR3 spans 16 residues. The V end lost 4 bases, the J end lost 6 bases, and 21 bases lay between the germline ends. CDR1 is MNHNY, CDR2 SVGAGI, per germline (reference sequence). CDR3 sequence (DNA): TGTGCCAGCAGTTTCCCCCCAGGACAGCGAATCTCTGAAGCTTTCTTT. Amino acid sequence: CASSFPPGQRISEAFF.

The chain joins TRBV10-3 to TRBJ2-1, with 7 bases identical to TRBD1. Losses at the gene ends were 7 bases for V and 5 bases for J; bases not matched to a gene: 5. The V gene's germline CDR1 is ENHRY and CDR2 SYGVKD. This CDR3 comprises 13 residues. The CDR3 is CAINLDRNNEQFF. The CDR3 DNA reads as TGTGCCATCAATCTGGACAGGAACAATGAGCAGTTCTTC.

V is TRBV2 and J is TRBJ1-1; 7 bases map to TRBD1. With V trimmed by 7 bases and J by 6 bases, 8 bases remained unmatched. CDR1 is SNHLY and CDR2 is FYNNEI in the germline V gene. The CDR3 loop spans 13 amino acids. The CDR3 loop is CASMGVGTAEAFF. DNA for the CDR3: TGTGCCAGCATGGGTGTCGGGACAGCTGAAGCTTTCTTT.

The rearrangement links TRBV27 to TRBJ1-5, with 7 bases matching TRBD1. This CDR3 region has 15 residues. Per germline, CDR1 MNHEY and CDR2 SMNVEV (reference sequence). The V gene end was trimmed by 6 bases and the J gene end by 4 bases; junction bases not matched to a gene: 9. CDR3 sequence: CASRNDRVSNQPQHF. The CDR3 DNA follows: TGTGCCAGCAGGAACGACAGGGTTTCAAATCAGCCCCAGCATTTT.

Note on this clone: The sample contains more than one DNA sequence encoding this CDR3. The chain uses TRBV29-1 and TRBJ2-7; 8 nucleotides agree with TRBD1. J lost 4 bases, V lost 7 bases, and 6 bases had no gene match. Germline CDR1 is SQVTM and CDR2 is ANQGSEA. This CDR3 has 12 residues. The CDR3 protein is CSAAGQAYEQYF. The CDR3, as DNA: TGCAGCGCCGCGGGACAGGCTTACGAGCAGTACTTC.

The rearrangement joins TRBV28 to TRBJ1-4, with 7 nucleotides matching TRBD1. CDR3 length: 15 residues. Germline V CDR1 and CDR2: MDHEN, SYDVKM. V lost 6 bases, J lost 7 bases, and 11 bases stayed unmatched. For the CDR3, the DNA is TGTGCCAGCAGCCCGACCGGGACAGCCGGTGAAAAACTGTTTTTT. Translated: CASSPTGTAGEKLFF. Full variable domain (missing parts from reference TRBV28 and TRBJ1-4): DVKVTQSSRYLVKRTGEKVFLECVQDMDHENMFWYRQDPGLGLRLIYFSYDVKMKEKGDIPEGYSVSREKKERFSLILESASTNQTSMYLCASSPTGTAGEKLFFGSGTQLSVL.

The genes are TRBV10-2 and TRBJ1-3; no reliable D call. V was shortened by 0 bases and J by 0 bases, with 12 bases between the two germline ends. This CDR3 has 17 residues. Germline values: CDR1 WSHSY, CDR2 SAAADI. The DNA for the CDR3 is TGCGCCAGCAGTGAGTCGGCAAGAAGTTTCTCTGGAAACACCATATATTTT. It specifies CASSESARSFSGNTIYF.

This chain connects TRBV29-1 to TRBJ1-4, with TRBD1 as a possible D gene (6 bases). CDR1 and CDR2 from the germline V gene are SQVTM and ANQGSEA. The V gene lost 5 bases and the J gene lost 8 bases, with 12 bases spanning the gap. The CDR3 is 12 residues long. This chain's CDR3 is CSVTQGLEKLFF. The CDR3 DNA reads as TGCAGCGTTACCCAGGGGCTCGAAAAACTGTTTTTT.